Listed below are T cell receptor beta chains from one sample, sequenced in a study of T cell responses to AZD1222 COVID-19 vaccine. Assay used: immunoSEQ multiplex PCR; TCRdb lists only in-frame clones, some missing. This sample has 60,000 to 75,000 clones, with roughly 80% found just once. The sample consisted of peripheral blood, taken 28 days after the second AZD1222 dose. These receptors came from an adult who received the AZD1222 COVID-19 vaccine. CDR3s include the opening cysteine and the closing phenylalanine or tryptophan. D genes are given only for firm matches. The listing skips clone size in some rows; elsewhere it reads once, few, many or a size class.

j_call v_call clone_size d_call cdr3_aa cdr3_nt
TRBJ1-2 TRBV18 - - CASSPPLSGIDTF TGTGCCAGCTCACCACCGCTTTCGGGGATTGACACCTTC
TRBJ2-7 TRBV6-5 - TRBD2 CASKSSGGAFHEQYF TGTGCCAGCAAGTCTAGCGGGGGGGCGTTCCACGAGCAGTACTTC
TRBJ1-1 TRBV18 - - CASSPRVREADTEAFF TGTGCCAGCTCACCTCGCGTCAGGGAGGCAGACACTGAAGCTTTCTTT
TRBJ1-4 TRBV2 - - CASRGDIEKLFF TGTGCCAGCAGGGGGGACATCGAAAAACTGTTTTTT
TRBJ2-6 TRBV28 - - CASSLGSGANVLTF TGTGCCAGCAGTTTGGGCTCTGGGGCCAACGTCCTGACTTTC
TRBJ1-1 TRBV18 few TRBD1 CASSQGQMNTEAFF TGTGCCAGCTCACAGGGACAGATGAACACTGAAGCTTTCTTT
TRBJ1-1 TRBV10-3 - TRBD1 CAIRGTENTEAFF TGTGCCATCAGGGGGACAGAGAACACTGAAGCTTTCTTT
TRBJ2-2 TRBV11-2 medium-sized - CASSLRDTGELFF TGTGCCAGCAGCTTGAGGGACACCGGGGAGCTGTTTTTT
TRBJ2-5 TRBV29-1 - - CSVDTGAGETQYF TGCAGCGTTGATACGGGGGCTGGGGAGACCCAGTACTTC
TRBJ2-5 TRBV11-3 once - CASSLEYSAAGEETQYF TGTGCCAGCAGCTTAGAGTATAGCGCGGCAGGGGAAGAGACCCAGTACTTC
TRBJ1-4 TRBV28 - - CASSPPRVGEKLFF TGTGCCAGCAGCCCCCCAAGGGTGGGCGAAAAACTGTTTTTT
TRBJ2-7 TRBV5-6 - - CASSPQSSYEQYF TGTGCCAGCAGCCCACAGAGCTCCTACGAGCAGTACTTC
TRBJ2-7 TRBV3-1/TRBV3-2 few TRBD1 CASSQDLRQGAGRQYF TGTGCCAGCAGCCAAGATCTGAGACAGGGGGCTGGCAGGCAGTACTTC
TRBJ1-1 TRBV15 - TRBD1 CATSRDLEGAGNTEAFF TGTGCCACCAGCAGAGATTTGGAGGGGGCCGGAAACACTGAAGCTTTCTTT
TRBJ1-1 TRBV5-1 - - CASSSVPTNTEAFF TGCGCCAGCAGCTCGGTTCCGACGAACACTGAAGCTTTCTTT
TRBJ2-7 TRBV6-5 - TRBD1 CASSPGQGVSYEQYF TGTGCCAGCAGTCCAGGACAGGGGGTGTCCTACGAGCAGTACTTC
TRBJ2-2 TRBV6-5 - TRBD1 CASISGTGGGELFF TGTGCCAGCATCTCCGGGACAGGAGGCGGGGAGCTGTTTTTT
TRBJ2-3 TRBV9 - - CASSVTGDTQYF TGTGCCAGCAGCGTTACAGGAGATACGCAGTATTTT
TRBJ2-7 TRBV28 - TRBD1 CASSPGQSYEQYF TGTGCCAGCAGTCCGGGACAGAGCTACGAGCAGTACTTC
TRBJ1-2 TRBV7-2 - - CASSPETPYGYTF TGTGCCAGCAGCCCTGAGACCCCCTATGGCTACACCTTC
TRBJ2-5 TRBV2 - TRBD2 CASSNGGYQETQYF TGTGCCAGCTCCAACGGGGGGTACCAAGAGACCCAGTACTTC
TRBJ2-5 TRBV6-2/TRBV6-3 - - CASSLPAVPWKTQYF TGTGCCAGCAGCCTCCCAGCGGTTCCATGGAAGACCCAGTACTTC
TRBJ2-3 TRBV7-2 - - CASSLVGPRVRDTQYF TGTGCCAGCAGTCTAGTAGGCCCCAGGGTCCGAGATACGCAGTATTTT
TRBJ1-2 TRBV29-1 - - CSETSGVRGYTF TGCAGCGAGACATCAGGGGTGCGGGGCTACACCTTC
TRBJ2-3 TRBV5-1 - TRBD2 CASSRFTSGEVDTQYF TGCGCCAGCAGTCGCTTTACTAGCGGGGAAGTAGATACGCAGTATTTT
TRBJ1-1 TRBV6-4 - TRBD1 CASRTWDRGGTEAFF TGTGCCAGCAGGACCTGGGACAGGGGTGGCACTGAAGCTTTCTTT
TRBJ2-1 TRBV28 - - CASSSPRAPGVEQFF TGTGCCAGCAGTTCCCCTCGGGCCCCGGGGGTTGAGCAGTTCTTC
TRBJ2-2 TRBV11-1 - TRBD2 CASSLRLAGNTGELFF TGTGCCAGCAGCTTACGACTAGCGGGGAACACCGGGGAGCTGTTTTTT
TRBJ2-7 TRBV5-6 few - CASSGAVYEQYF TGTGCCAGCAGCGGAGCAGTGTACGAGCAGTACTTC
TRBJ2-3 TRBV6-5 - - CASRETADTQYF TGTGCCAGCAGAGAGACGGCAGATACGCAGTATTTT
TRBJ2-2 TRBV9 - - CASSVNTGELFF TGTGCCAGCAGCGTTAACACCGGGGAGCTGTTTTTT
TRBJ2-2 TRBV5-1 - TRBD1 CASSSGQGTGELFF TGCGCCAGCAGTTCTGGACAGGGAACCGGGGAGCTGTTTTTT
TRBJ1-5 TRBV7-8 - TRBD1 CASTLTGGDQPQHF TGTGCCAGCACCCTGACAGGGGGAGACCAGCCCCAGCATTTT
TRBJ1-1 TRBV7-2 - - CASSQGPGRDTEAFF TGTGCCAGCAGTCAGGGCCCTGGCAGGGACACTGAAGCTTTCTTT
TRBJ2-5 TRBV5-1 - - CASRGSTGGEETQYF TGCGCCAGCAGGGGCAGCACGGGGGGCGAAGAGACCCAGTACTTC
TRBJ2-1 TRBV9 - - CASSVSHGTNEQFF TGTGCCAGCAGCGTAAGCCACGGGACAAATGAGCAGTTCTTC
TRBJ1-3 TRBV7-2 - - CASSPRGPSGNTIYF TGTGCCAGCAGCCCAAGAGGGCCCTCTGGAAACACCATATATTTT
TRBJ2-2 TRBV28 few TRBD2 CASTRGENTGELFF TGTGCCAGCACCCGGGGGGAGAACACCGGGGAGCTGTTTTTT
TRBJ1-1 TRBV18 few - CASSPGPMNTEAFF TGTGCCAGCTCCCCGGGACCTATGAACACTGAAGCTTTCTTT
TRBJ2-1 TRBV6-5 once TRBD2 CASRTLAGGEQFF TGTGCCAGCAGGACACTAGCGGGTGGTGAGCAGTTCTTC